Sequencing of this TCR beta chain was carried out in a study of blood T cell repertoires in COVID-19. Some clones are missing from TCRdb's copy, which holds only in-frame ones; the method was immunoSEQ multiplex PCR. The sample shows fewer than 300,000 clones, approximately 85% of them seen only once. Looked up from germline, CDR1 is SGHDT and CDR2 is YYEEEE. V dropped 4 bases and J dropped 4 bases, with 18 bases sitting between them. The CDR3 consists of 15 residues. The receptor comes from a man aged 50-60 years with active or convalescent COVID-19. The chain is built from TRBV5-6 and TRBJ2-7, with D perhaps TRBD1 (6 bases). The specimen was peripheral blood. The CDR3 loop reads CASSPDGGRGYEQYF. CDR3 sequence (DNA): TGTGCCAGCAGCCCTGATGGGGGAAGGGGGTACGAGCAGTACTTC. The full variable domain, in which reference TRBV5-6 and TRBJ2-7 provide the parts outside the CDR3, is DAGVTQSPTHLIKTRGQQVTLRCSPKSGHDTVSWYQQALGQGPQFIFQYYEEEERQRGNFPDRFSGHQFPNYSSELNVNALLLGDSALYLCASSPDGGRGYEQYFGPGTRLTVT.